These 10 T cell receptor beta chains originate from one sample sequenced in a study of blood T cell repertoires in COVID-19. Here immunoSEQ multiplex PCR was the method, and the copy in TCRdb shows in-frame clones only, minus some. This sample has 250,000 to 300,000 clones, with roughly nine tenths found just once. What was sequenced was PBMCs or T cells enriched from blood (not recorded which). The origin of the receptors is a human donor in a cohort exposed to, infected with or recovered from COVID-19 (not recorded which). The donor label of this sample is uncertain.

The J gene is TRBJ2-1, the V gene TRBV11-3, with D maybe TRBD2 (6 bases). Per germline, CDR1 SGHNT and CDR2 YENEEA. The CDR3 spans 15 residues. V lost 5 bases to trimming and J lost 4 bases, with 15 bases between them. CDR3 nucleotide sequence: TGTGCCAGCAGCAGGGGAACTAGCTCATACAATGAGCAGTTCTTC. Translating gives CASSRGTSSYNEQFF.

This chain links TRBV19 with TRBJ1-1; D remains unclear. Trimming took off 7 bases at V and 0 bases at J, with 15 bases between the two ends. CDR3 length: 15 residues. Germline V CDR1 and CDR2: LNHDA, SQIVND (reference sequence). For the CDR3, the DNA is TGTGCCAGTATGGGCCCGAGAACCTTGAACACTGAAGCTTTCTTT. This codes for CASMGPRTLNTEAFF.

The rearrangement links TRBV6-4 to TRBJ1-1; D is ambiguous. CDR1 is MRHNA and CDR2 is SNTAGT in the germline V gene. The CDR3 is 14 amino acids. V lost 2 bases to trimming and J lost 4 bases, with 11 bases between them. The CDR3 here is CASSDRRVSTEAFF. For the CDR3, the DNA is TGTGCCAGCAGTGACCGGAGGGTGAGCACTGAAGCTTTCTTT.

Concerning this clone: A read error may produce the germline difference seen at one junction end. This chain joins TRBV19 and TRBJ2-1, with D maybe TRBD1 (6 bases). Germline CDR1 LNHDA, CDR2 SQIVND (reference sequence). CDR3 length equals 11 residues. The CDR3 DNA reads TGTGCCACCACAGGGCCCGCGGGCAATATCTTC. Translation gives CATTGPAGNIF.

The V gene is TRBV2, the J gene TRBJ1-6, with 8 bases that match TRBD1. This CDR3 has 14 residues. V gave up 8 bases and J gave up 8 bases; unmatched junction bases: 8. Germline values: CDR1 SNHLY, CDR2 FYNNEI. CDR3 sequence reads: CASGLLDRDSPLHF. In DNA form, the CDR3 reads TGTGCCAGCGGACTGTTGGACAGGGATTCACCCCTCCACTTT.

This chain joins TRBV19 and TRBJ1-2, with 7 bases aligning to TRBD1. This CDR3 comprises 13 residues. V lost 4 bases to trimming and J lost 8 bases; unmatched junction nucleotides: 7. The germline gives CDR1 LNHDA, CDR2 SQIVND (reference sequence). The chain's CDR3 is CASSRDSLGGYTF. The CDR3, as DNA: TGTGCCAGTAGTAGGGACAGCCTGGGGGGCTACACCTTC.

The V call is TRBV3-1 (or the pseudogene TRBV3-2), the J call TRBJ2-3; TRBD2 matches at 10 bases. V lost 4 bases to trimming and J lost 4 bases; unmatched junction nucleotides: 2. This CDR3 has 14 residues. The germline CDR1 and CDR2 sequences are LGHDT and YNNKEL (reference sequence). CDR3 nucleotide sequence: TGTGCCAGCAGCCCAAGCGGGGGGGCAGATACGCAGTATTTT. Translated: CASSPSGGADTQYF.

The chain links TRBV4-3 to TRBJ2-6; the D is unclear. This CDR3 has 16 amino acids. Germline values: CDR1 LGHNA, CDR2 YSLEER. The V and J ends lost 4 bases and 2 bases respectively, with 12 bases between them. The DNA for the CDR3 is TGCGCCAGCAGCCTAGATCCGGGTACTGGGGCCAACGTCCTGACTTTC. This codes for CASSLDPGTGANVLTF.

The gene calls are TRBV5-1 and TRBJ2-2; weak D call: TRBD2 (5 bases). Trimming removed 5 bases from V and 0 bases from J, with 11 bases in between. Per the germline V gene, CDR1 is SGHRS and CDR2 is YFSETQ. The CDR3 consists of 15 residues. CDR3 in DNA: TGCGCCAGCAGAACTTTCGGGGCGAACACCGGGGAGCTGTTTTTT. Residues: CASRTFGANTGELFF.

The chain uses TRBV6-5 and TRBJ2-3; possible D gene TRBD2, 6 bases. Germline values: CDR1 MNHEY, CDR2 SVGAGI. CDR3 length: 14 residues. V lost 8 bases and J 5 bases, leaving 17 bases between the germline ends. CDR3 DNA: TGTGCCAGCGGCACGGGGGACTCGGGAGATACGCAGTATTTT. Translating it yields CASGTGDSGDTQYF.